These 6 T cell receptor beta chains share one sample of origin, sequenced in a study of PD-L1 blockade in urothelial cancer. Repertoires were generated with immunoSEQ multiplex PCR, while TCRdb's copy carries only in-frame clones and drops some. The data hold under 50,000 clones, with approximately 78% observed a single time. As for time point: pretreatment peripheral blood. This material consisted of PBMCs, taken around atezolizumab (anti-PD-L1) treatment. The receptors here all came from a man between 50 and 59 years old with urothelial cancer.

CDR3 residues: CASSSSGPYGSNQPQHF. As DNA, the CDR3 is TGTGCCAGCAGCTCGTCAGGGCCTTATGGAAGCAATCAGCCCCAGCATTTT. V gene TRBV11-2 combines with J gene TRBJ1-5, with TRBD1 as a possible D gene (5 bases). Trimming removed 4 bases at V and 1 base at J, with 17 bases between. Per the germline V gene, CDR1 is SGHAT and CDR2 is FQNNGV. This CDR3 has 17 residues.

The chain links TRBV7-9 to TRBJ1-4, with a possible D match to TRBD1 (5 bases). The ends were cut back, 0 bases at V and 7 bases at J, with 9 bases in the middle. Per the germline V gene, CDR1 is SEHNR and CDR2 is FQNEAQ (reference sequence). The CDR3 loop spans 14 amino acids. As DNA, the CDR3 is TGTGCCAGCAGCTTAGCCAGGGAAGGTGAAAAACTGTTTTTT. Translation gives CASSLAREGEKLFF.

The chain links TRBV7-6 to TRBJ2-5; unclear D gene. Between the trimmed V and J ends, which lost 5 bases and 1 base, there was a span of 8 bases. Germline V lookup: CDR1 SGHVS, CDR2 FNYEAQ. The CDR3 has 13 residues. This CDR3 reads CASSPPGQETQYF. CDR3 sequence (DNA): TGTGCCAGCAGCCCACCGGGCCAAGAGACCCAGTACTTC.

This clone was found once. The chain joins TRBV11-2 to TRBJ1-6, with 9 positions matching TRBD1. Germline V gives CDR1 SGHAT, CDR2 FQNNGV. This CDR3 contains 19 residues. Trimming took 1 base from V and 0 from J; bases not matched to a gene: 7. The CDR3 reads CASSLVTGQGFSYNSPLHF. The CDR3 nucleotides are TGTGCCAGCAGCTTAGTTACGGGACAGGGTTTCTCCTATAATTCACCCCTCCACTTT.

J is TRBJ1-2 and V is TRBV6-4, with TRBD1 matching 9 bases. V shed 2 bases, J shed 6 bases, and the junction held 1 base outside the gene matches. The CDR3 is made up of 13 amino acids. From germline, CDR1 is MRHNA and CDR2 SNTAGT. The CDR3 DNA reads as TGTGCCAGCAGTGACCGGACAGGGGATGGCTACACCTTC. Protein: CASSDRTGDGYTF.

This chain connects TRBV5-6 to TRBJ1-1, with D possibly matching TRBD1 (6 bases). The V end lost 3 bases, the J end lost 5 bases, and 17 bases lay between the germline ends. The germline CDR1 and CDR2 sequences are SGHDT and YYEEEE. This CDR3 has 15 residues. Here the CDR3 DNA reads TGTGCCAGCAGCTCCCTTCAGGGGCGCGGGACTGAAGCTTTCTTT. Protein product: CASSSLQGRGTEAFF.